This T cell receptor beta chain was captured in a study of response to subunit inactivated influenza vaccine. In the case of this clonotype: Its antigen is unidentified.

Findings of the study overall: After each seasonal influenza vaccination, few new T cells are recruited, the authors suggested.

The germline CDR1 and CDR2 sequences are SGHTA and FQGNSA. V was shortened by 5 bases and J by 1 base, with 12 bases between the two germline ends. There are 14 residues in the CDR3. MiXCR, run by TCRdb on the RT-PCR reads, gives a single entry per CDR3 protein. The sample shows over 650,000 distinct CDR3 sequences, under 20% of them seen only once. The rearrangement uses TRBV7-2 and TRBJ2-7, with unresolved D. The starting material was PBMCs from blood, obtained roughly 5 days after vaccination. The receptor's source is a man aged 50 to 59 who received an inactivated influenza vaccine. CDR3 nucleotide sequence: TGTGCCAGCAGCCGTGAAACGGTTTCCTACGAGCAGTACTTC. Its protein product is CASSRETVSYEQYF.